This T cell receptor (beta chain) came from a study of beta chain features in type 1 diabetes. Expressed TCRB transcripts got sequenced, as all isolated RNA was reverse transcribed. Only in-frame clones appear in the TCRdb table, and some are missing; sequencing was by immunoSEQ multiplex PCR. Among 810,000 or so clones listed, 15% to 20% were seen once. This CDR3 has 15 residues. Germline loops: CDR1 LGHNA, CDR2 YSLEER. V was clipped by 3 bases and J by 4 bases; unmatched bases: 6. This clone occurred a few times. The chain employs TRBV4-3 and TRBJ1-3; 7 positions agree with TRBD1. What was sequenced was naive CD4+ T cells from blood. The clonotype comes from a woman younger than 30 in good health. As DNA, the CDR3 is TGCGCCAGCAGCCATTCCAGGACAGGCGGAAACACCATATATTTT. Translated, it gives CASSHSRTGGNTIYF.